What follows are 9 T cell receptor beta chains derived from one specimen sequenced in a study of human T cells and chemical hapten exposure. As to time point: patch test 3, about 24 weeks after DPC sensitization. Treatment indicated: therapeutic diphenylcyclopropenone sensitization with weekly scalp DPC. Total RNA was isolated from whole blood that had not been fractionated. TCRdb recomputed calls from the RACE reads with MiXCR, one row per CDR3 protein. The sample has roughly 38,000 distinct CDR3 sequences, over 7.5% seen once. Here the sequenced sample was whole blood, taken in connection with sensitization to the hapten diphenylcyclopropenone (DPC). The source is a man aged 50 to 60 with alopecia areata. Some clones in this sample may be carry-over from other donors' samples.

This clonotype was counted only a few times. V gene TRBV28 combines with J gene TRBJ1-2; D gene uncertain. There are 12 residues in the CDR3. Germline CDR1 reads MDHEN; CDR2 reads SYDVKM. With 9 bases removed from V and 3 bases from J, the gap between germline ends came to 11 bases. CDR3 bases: TGTGCCAGTATAGGGCATGACTATGGCTACACCTTC. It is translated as CASIGHDYGYTF.

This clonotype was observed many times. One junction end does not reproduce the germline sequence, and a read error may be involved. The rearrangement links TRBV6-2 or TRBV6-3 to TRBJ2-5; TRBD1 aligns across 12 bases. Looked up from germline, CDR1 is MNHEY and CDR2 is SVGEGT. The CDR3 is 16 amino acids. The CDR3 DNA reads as TGTGCCAGCAGTGACTCCGGGACAGGGGGCGAAGAGACCCAGTACTTC. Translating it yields CASSDSGTGGEETQYF.

The CDR3 spells CSVAYRVDTEAFF. Here the CDR3 DNA reads TGCAGCGTTGCGTACAGGGTGGACACTGAAGCTTTCTTT. The rearrangement joins TRBV29-1 to TRBJ1-1; D may be TRBD1 (6 bases). The CDR3 has 13 residues. Germline V gives CDR1 SQVTM, CDR2 ANQGSEA. V was pared by 4 bases and J by 3 bases, with 12 bases between.

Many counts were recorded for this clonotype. Written as DNA, the CDR3 is TGTGCCAGCAGGGTTGGGCCGGATCAGCCCCAGCATTTT. It codes for CASRVGPDQPQHF. This rearrangement joins TRBV6-5 to TRBJ1-5; D call uncertain. The germline CDR1 and CDR2 sequences are MNHEY and SVGAGI. Trimming cost V 6 bases and J 5 bases, with 11 bases left between them. The CDR3 has 13 amino acids.

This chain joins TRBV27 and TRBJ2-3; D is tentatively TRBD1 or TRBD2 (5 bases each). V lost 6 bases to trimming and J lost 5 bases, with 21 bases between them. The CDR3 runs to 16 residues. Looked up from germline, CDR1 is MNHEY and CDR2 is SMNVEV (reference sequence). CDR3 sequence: CASSLGVGLWGDTQYF. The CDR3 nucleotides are TGTGCCAGCAGCCTGGGGGTAGGCTTATGGGGAGATACGCAGTATTTT.

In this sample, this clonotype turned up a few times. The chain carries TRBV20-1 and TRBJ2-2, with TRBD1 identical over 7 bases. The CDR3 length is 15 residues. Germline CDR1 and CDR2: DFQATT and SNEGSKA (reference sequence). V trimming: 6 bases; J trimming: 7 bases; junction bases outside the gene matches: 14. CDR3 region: CSAEKRDSNLGELFF. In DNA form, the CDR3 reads TGCAGTGCCGAAAAACGGGACAGTAATCTCGGGGAGCTGTTTTTT.

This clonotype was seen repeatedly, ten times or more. The CDR3 spells CASSLEWAGWADGYTF. The CDR3 region has the DNA TGTGCCAGCAGCTTAGAATGGGCCGGGTGGGCGGATGGCTACACCTTC. The V and J genes are TRBV7-2 and TRBJ1-2; no clear D. The V gene lost 1 base and the J gene lost 6 bases, with 18 bases spanning the gap. From germline, CDR1 is SGHTA and CDR2 FQGNSA. This CDR3 contains 16 residues.

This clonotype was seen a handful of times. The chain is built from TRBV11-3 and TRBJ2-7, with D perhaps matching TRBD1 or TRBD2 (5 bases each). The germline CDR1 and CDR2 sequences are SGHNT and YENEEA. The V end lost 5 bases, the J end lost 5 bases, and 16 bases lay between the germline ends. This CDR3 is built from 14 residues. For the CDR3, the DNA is TGTGCCAGCAGCCCCTCAGGGAGACGGGACGAGCAGTACTTC. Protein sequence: CASSPSGRRDEQYF.

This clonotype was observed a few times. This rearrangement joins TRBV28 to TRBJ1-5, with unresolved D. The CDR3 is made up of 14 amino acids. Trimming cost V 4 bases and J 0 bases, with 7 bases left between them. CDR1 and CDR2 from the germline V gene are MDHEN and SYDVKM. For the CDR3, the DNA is TGTGCCAGCAGTTCGGCATTTAGCAATCAGCCCCAGCATTTT. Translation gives CASSSAFSNQPQHF.